These T cell receptor beta chains were read from a single sample in a study of blood T cells in healthy people across ages. From the 5' RACE reads, TCRdb called clonotypes with MiXCR, one entry per CDR3 protein. Among roughly 1,100,000 distinct CDR3 sequences listed, 20% to 25% were seen once. These data were likewise used in another study, on T cells of mothers and their children.

Sequencing input: blood. The receptors come from a girl aged 2-10 years in good health. Each CDR3 is given with its conserved first and last residue. Fields, in order: clone size, V gene, D gene, J gene, CDR3 protein, CDR3 DNA. D genes are given only for firm matches. The listing skips clone size in some rows; elsewhere it reads once, few, many or a size class.

>-|TRBV6-5|TRBD1|TRBJ2-2
CASSYPGTGNTGELFF
TGTGCCAGCAGTTACCCAGGGACAGGGAACACCGGGGAGCTGTTTTTT
>-|TRBV4-1|-|TRBJ2-7
CASSAPGNYEQYF
TGCGCCAGCAGCGCACCAGGCAACTACGAGCAGTACTTC
>few|TRBV29-1|-|TRBJ1-2
CSVESSRGFYGYTF
TGCAGCGTTGAGTCCTCCAGAGGGTTCTATGGCTACACCTTC
>-|TRBV4-2|-|TRBJ2-2
CAASSGGGNTGELFF
TGTGCCGCCTCATCAGGCGGCGGGAACACCGGGGAGCTGTTTTTT
>-|TRBV29-1|-|TRBJ2-1
CSVEDQGNPDHEQFF
TGCAGCGTTGAAGATCAGGGCAATCCGGACCATGAGCAGTTCTTC
>-|TRBV4-1|TRBD1|TRBJ2-1
CASSHVTGGLNEQFF
TGCGCCAGCAGCCATGTTACAGGGGGCTTAAATGAGCAGTTCTTC
>-|TRBV25-1|-|TRBJ1-4
CASSEYRGQGEKLFF
TGTGCCAGCAGTGAATATAGGGGTCAGGGTGAAAAACTGTTTTTT
>few|TRBV6-1|-|TRBJ1-3
CASSRGAFGVGNTIYF
TGTGCCAGCAGTAGAGGGGCCTTCGGGGTCGGAAACACCATATATTTT
>-|TRBV6-1|TRBD2|TRBJ2-2
CASSEVAGDTGELFF
TGTGCCAGCAGTGAAGTAGCGGGCGACACCGGGGAGCTGTTTTTT
>-|TRBV9|-|TRBJ2-5
CASAGGDGGFKFF
TGTGCCAGCGCTGGGGGCGATGGAGGTTTTAAGTTCTTC
>-|TRBV6-1|-|TRBJ2-5
CASSEGPYQETQYF
TGTGCCAGCAGTGAAGGTCCGTACCAAGAGACCCAGTACTTC
>-|TRBV6-1|TRBD1|TRBJ2-5
CASSKILMTGGGEETQYF
TGTGCCAGCAGTAAAATACTGATGACAGGGGGAGGTGAGGAGACCCAGTACTTC
>-|TRBV12-3/TRBV12-4|-|TRBJ1-2
CASSLQGKGGGYTF
TGTGCCAGCAGTTTACAGGGGAAGGGCGGTGGCTACACCTTC
>few|TRBV12-3/TRBV12-4|-|TRBJ2-5
CASSFSVGAQYF
TGTGCCAGCAGTTTTTCGGTAGGAGCCCAGTACTTC
>-|TRBV27|-|TRBJ2-3
CASSLSSYTDTQYF
TGTGCCAGCAGCCTGTCATCTTACACAGATACGCAGTATTTT
>few|TRBV12-3/TRBV12-4|-|TRBJ2-5
CASSLAYGVETQYF
TGTGCCAGCAGTTTAGCGTACGGGGTGGAGACCCAGTACTTC
>-|TRBV7-8|TRBD1|TRBJ2-4
CASSLLGTVQYF
TGTGCCAGCAGCTTACTAGGGACAGTTCAGTACTTC
>-|TRBV29-1|-|TRBJ2-1
CSVVGLVSGINEQFF
TGCAGCGTTGTGGGGCTAGTCAGTGGAATCAATGAGCAGTTCTTC
>-|TRBV19|-|TRBJ1-5
CASRYQNQPQHF
TGTGCCAGTAGGTACCAGAATCAGCCCCAGCATTTT
>-|TRBV4-3|-|TRBJ2-4
CASSQDRGPVGTKNIQYF
TGCGCCAGCAGCCAAGATCGGGGCCCGGTAGGGACCAAAAACATTCAGTACTTC
>-|TRBV7-3|TRBD2|TRBJ2-5
CASSQPTSGSNLFF
TGTGCCAGCAGCCAACCGACTAGCGGGAGCAATTTGTTCTTC
>few|TRBV28|-|TRBJ1-5
CASRGVGGVQHF
TGTGCCAGCAGGGGGGTAGGTGGGGTCCAGCATTTT
>-|TRBV6-5|-|TRBJ1-4
CASSYLPRGTLGTNEKLFF
TGTGCCAGCAGTTACTTACCCCGTGGGACCTTGGGAACTAATGAAAAACTGTTTTTT
>few|TRBV29-1|-|TRBJ2-7
CSVVWLGVVYEQYF
TGCAGCGTTGTATGGTTGGGGGTGGTCTACGAGCAGTACTTC
>few|TRBV2|-|TRBJ1-1
CASNSQGQNTEAFF
TGTGCCAGCAATTCACAGGGCCAGAACACTGAAGCTTTCTTT
>-|TRBV29-1|-|TRBJ2-6
CSVVTPLSSGANVLTF
TGCAGCGTTGTGACACCCTTGTCCTCTGGGGCCAACGTCCTGACTTTC
>-|TRBV7-9|TRBD1|TRBJ2-7
CASSGRDRFFEQYF
TGTGCCAGCAGCGGCCGGGACAGGTTCTTTGAGCAGTACTTC
>few|TRBV4-3|TRBD2|TRBJ2-3
CASSQARLAADTQYF
TGCGCCAGCAGCCAAGCCAGACTAGCAGCAGATACGCAGTATTTT
>few|TRBV6-1|TRBD2|TRBJ2-7
CASSDPTSGASYEQYF
TGTGCCAGCAGTGACCCTACTAGCGGGGCGTCCTACGAGCAGTACTTC
>-|TRBV29-1|-|TRBJ1-1
CSVKGTINTEAFF
TGCAGCGTTAAAGGGACAATTAACACTGAAGCTTTCTTT
>-|TRBV5-1|TRBD1|TRBJ2-6
CASRTGVRTGANVLTF
TGCGCCAGCCGGACAGGAGTCCGCACTGGGGCCAACGTCCTGACTTTC
>-|TRBV7-8|TRBD2|TRBJ2-1
CASSWGLAGGIDNEQFF
TGTGCCAGCAGCTGGGGACTAGCGGGGGGAATTGACAATGAGCAGTTCTTC
>-|TRBV6-2/TRBV6-3|-|TRBJ2-5
CASSYSSDGETQYF
TGTGCCAGCAGTTACTCCTCGGACGGAGAGACCCAGTACTTC
>-|TRBV7-9|TRBD2|TRBJ2-7
CASSLLTSGDYEQYF
TGTGCCAGCAGCTTATTGACTAGCGGGGACTACGAGCAGTACTTC
>few|TRBV6-5|-|TRBJ1-2
CASSSSQFYGYTF
TGTGCCAGCAGTTCTAGCCAGTTCTATGGCTACACCTTC
>few|TRBV7-3|-|TRBJ1-2
CASSLLPGTTDGYTF
TGTGCCAGCAGCTTACTTCCCGGGACAACGGATGGCTACACCTTC
>-|TRBV7-2|-|TRBJ2-5
CASSLSLTETQHF
TGTGCCAGCAGCCTAAGCCTGACTGAGACCCAGCACTTC
>few|TRBV27|-|TRBJ2-6
CASSLGAPGANVLTF
TGTGCCAGCAGTTTAGGGGCCCCTGGGGCCAACGTCCTGACTTTC
>-|TRBV16|-|TRBJ2-7
CASSQGGTRNEQYF
TGTGCCAGCAGCCAAGGGGGGACCCGAAACGAGCAGTACTTC
>few|TRBV10-3|TRBD1|TRBJ2-7
CAISDPGTGTYEQYF
TGTGCCATCAGTGATCCCGGGACAGGTACCTACGAGCAGTACTTC
>many|TRBV5-1|-|TRBJ2-1
CASSLGAGNEQFF
TGTGCCAGCAGCTTGGGAGCGGGCAATGAGCAGTTCTTC
>few|TRBV4-3|-|TRBJ2-1
CASSQDKGTNEQFF
TGCGCCAGCAGCCAAGATAAGGGAACGAATGAGCAGTTCTTC
>-|TRBV13|-|TRBJ1-1
CASSPSGAVPAEAFF
TGTGCCAGCAGCCCGTCGGGCGCCGTACCTGCTGAAGCTTTCTTT
>few|TRBV12-3/TRBV12-4|TRBD2|TRBJ2-1
CASAGLALNEQFF
TGTGCCAGTGCGGGACTAGCTCTCAATGAGCAGTTCTTC
>-|TRBV20-1|-|TRBJ2-4
CSAIHRTENIQYF
TGCAGTGCTATCCACAGAACCGAAAACATTCAGTACTTC
>-|TRBV12-3/TRBV12-4|-|TRBJ2-1
CASGARGSYNEQFF
TGTGCCAGCGGGGCCCGGGGATCCTACAATGAGCAGTTCTTC
>-|TRBV7-9|-|TRBJ2-1
CASSLEPGAARAEQFF
TGTGCCAGCAGCTTAGAGCCCGGAGCGGCAAGGGCGGAGCAGTTCTTC
>-|TRBV7-8|-|TRBJ1-2
CASSFTHNYGYTF
TGTGCCAGCAGCTTTACTCATAACTATGGCTACACCTTC
>once|TRBV6-1|-|TRBJ2-7
CASSEFPPSAAYEQYF
TGTGCCAGCAGTGAATTCCCCCCTAGCGCGGCCTACGAGCAGTACTTC